This passage covers 17 T cell receptor beta chains from one sample sequenced in a study of blood T cell repertoires in COVID-19. Sequencing used immunoSEQ multiplex PCR; TCRdb keeps in-frame clones, though not all of them. The sample records over 90,000 clones, 75% to 85% being singletons. The material sequenced was peripheral blood. All receptors come from an elderly man with COVID-19, enrolled during active disease.

The J gene is TRBJ1-3, the V gene TRBV27; D is possibly TRBD1 (5 bases). This CDR3 spans 11 amino acids. Looked up from germline, CDR1 is MNHEY and CDR2 is SMNVEV (reference sequence). Trimming shortened V by 7 bases and J by 6 bases, and 7 bases separated the two germline ends. Here the CDR3 reads CASKGVNTIYF. The CDR3, as DNA: TGTGCCAGCAAAGGGGTAAACACCATATATTTT.

The rearrangement links TRBV5-6 to TRBJ2-3; TRBD1 agrees at 12 bases. This CDR3 spans 19 amino acids. V lost 2 bases, J lost 1 base, and 11 bases stayed unmatched. The germline CDR1 and CDR2 sequences are SGHDT and YYEEEE. CDR3: CASSFYRDRGLAGTDTQYF. Here the CDR3 DNA reads TGTGCCAGCAGCTTTTACCGGGACAGGGGGCTCGCGGGCACAGATACGCAGTATTTT.

The V call is TRBV7-9, the J call TRBJ1-2; 9 positions match TRBD1. Germline loops: CDR1 SEHNR, CDR2 FQNEAQ (reference sequence). The CDR3 runs 16 residues. Trimming cost V 5 bases and J 7 bases; bases outside gene matches: 14. The CDR3 here is CASSLPRDRGASGYTF. CDR3 bases: TGTGCCAGCAGCCTTCCCCGAGACAGGGGGGCTAGTGGCTACACCTTC.

The chain combines TRBV18 with TRBJ1-1; no clear D. Germline V gene sequence: CDR1 KGHSH, CDR2 LQKENI. This CDR3 comprises 14 residues. V was cut by 3 bases and J by 1 base, with 9 bases left in between. For the CDR3, the DNA is TGTGCCAGCTCACCCCAAACAGCGAACACTGAAGCTTTCTTT. This translates into CASSPQTANTEAFF.

This sequence joins TRBV18 and TRBJ2-3; TRBD2 matches at 10 bases. V dropped 3 bases and J dropped 0; count of bases not matched to a gene: 12. The CDR3 length is 19 residues. Germline V gives CDR1 KGHSH, CDR2 LQKENI. CDR3: CASSPFTSGGARSTDTQYF. The CDR3 region has the DNA TGTGCCAGCTCACCCTTTACGAGCGGGGGGGCTCGGAGCACAGATACGCAGTATTTT.

V usage is TRBV19 and J usage is TRBJ2-7; D is unresolved. Germline V gene sequence: CDR1 LNHDA, CDR2 SQIVND (reference sequence). Trimming took off 5 bases at V and 3 bases at J, with 5 bases between the two ends. CDR3 length equals 11 residues. The DNA of the CDR3 is TGTGCCAGTAGTTCGTACTACGAGCAGTACTTC. Protein sequence: CASSSYYEQYF. Complete variable domain (other parts from reference TRBV19 and TRBJ2-7): DGGITQSPKYLFRKEGQNVTLSCEQNLNHDAMYWYRQDPGQGLRLIYYSQIVNDFQKGDIAEGYSVSREKKESFPLTVTSAQKNPTAFYLCASSSYYEQYFGPGTRLTVT.

The rearrangement joins TRBV19 to TRBJ1-4, with D unresolved. V lost 6 bases, J lost 4 bases, and 24 bases lay in between. In germline, CDR1 is LNHDA, CDR2 SQIVND (reference sequence). This CDR3 has 18 amino acids. CDR3 sequence reads: CASSQLARDPRGNEKLFF. CDR3 coding DNA: TGTGCCAGTAGCCAATTAGCCCGGGATCCCCGAGGTAATGAAAAACTGTTTTTT.

The table lists this clone with a count of one. The rearrangement links TRBV5-4 to TRBJ1-2, with TRBD1 identical over 9 bases. Germline lookup yields CDR1 SGHNT and CDR2 YYREEE (reference sequence). The CDR3 is 16 amino acids. V dropped 4 bases and J dropped 4; count of bases not matched to a gene: 11. For the CDR3, the DNA is TGTGCCAGCAGCCCTGGGACAGGGAATTTGGGCTATGGCTACACCTTC. Translation gives CASSPGTGNLGYGYTF. The entire variable domain, with the rest obtained from reference TRBV5-4 and TRBJ1-2, is as follows: ETGVTQSPTHLIKTRGQQVTLRCSSQSGHNTVSWYQQALGQGPQFIFQYYREEENGRGNFPPRFSGLQFPNYSSELNVNALELDDSALYLCASSPGTGNLGYGYTFGSGTRLTVV.

The J gene is TRBJ2-3, the V gene TRBV19; 12 bases align to TRBD2. Germline CDR1 and CDR2: LNHDA and SQIVND (reference sequence). The CDR3 is 15 amino acids. The junction had 5 bases not matched to a gene; V was cut back by 5 bases and J by 5 bases. CDR3 amino acids: CASSPGLAGRDTQYF. CDR3 sequence (DNA): TGTGCCAGTAGTCCAGGACTAGCGGGGCGAGATACGCAGTATTTT.

The rearrangement links TRBV5-1 to TRBJ2-1; 11 bases fit TRBD2. This CDR3 region has 15 residues. Trimming at V came to 6 bases and at J to 4 bases, leaving 6 bases not matched to a gene. Germline V lookup: CDR1 SGHRS, CDR2 YFSETQ. DNA of the CDR3: TGCGCCAGCAACCGGGGACTAGCGGATTACAATGAGCAGTTCTTC. Encoded protein: CASNRGLADYNEQFF.

The chain is built from TRBV27 and TRBJ1-2; TRBD1 aligns across 7 bases. V was clipped by 3 bases and J by 7 bases; unmatched bases: 5. The CDR3 contains 13 residues. Germline CDR1 reads MNHEY; CDR2 reads SMNVEV (reference sequence). Here the CDR3 DNA reads TGTGCCAGCAGTTTGCAGGGGGTAGGTGGCTACACCTTC. This encodes CASSLQGVGGYTF.

J is TRBJ1-6 and V is TRBV10-2; 8 nucleotides line up with TRBD1. V was clipped by 10 bases and J by 7 bases; unmatched bases: 6. The germline gives CDR1 WSHSY, CDR2 SAAADI. CDR3 length: 13 residues. The CDR3 DNA follows: TGCGCCACCCGGACAGGGTCAAATTCACCCCTCCACTTT. Its protein is CATRTGSNSPLHF.

The chain employs TRBV6-2 or TRBV6-3 and TRBJ1-5, with D perhaps TRBD1 (5 bases). Trimming cost V 6 bases and J 0 bases, with 15 bases left between them. In germline, CDR1 is MNHEY, CDR2 SVGEGT. The CDR3 runs to 16 residues. The CDR3 loop is CASSRRAGPSNQPQHF. The CDR3, as DNA: TGTGCCAGCAGCCGTCGGGCAGGGCCTAGCAATCAGCCCCAGCATTTT.

The chain links TRBV19 to TRBJ1-2; 8 positions agree with TRBD1. The CDR3 loop spans 15 amino acids. After removal of 5 bases from V and 6 bases from J, the junction contained 11 bases not matched to a gene. Germline V CDR1 and CDR2: LNHDA, SQIVND (reference sequence). Written as DNA, the CDR3 is TGTGCCAGTAGTCCGCCGGGGGACAGGCATAATGGCTACACCTTC. As protein: CASSPPGDRHNGYTF.

The chain has TRBV5-1 and TRBJ2-5, with 9 bases fitting TRBD2. The CDR3 extends over 16 amino acids. Germline V gives CDR1 SGHRS, CDR2 YFSETQ. V lost 1 base to trimming and J lost 7 bases; unmatched junction nucleotides: 11. This CDR3 is CASSLLVGTSPGTQYF. CDR3 sequence (DNA): TGCGCCAGCAGCTTGTTGGTTGGGACTAGCCCCGGGACCCAGTACTTC.

J is TRBJ1-5 and V is TRBV11-3; 7 nucleotides agree with TRBD1. The CDR3 is made up of 17 amino acids. Germline CDR1 reads SGHNT; CDR2 reads YENEEA. V lost 1 base, J lost 5 bases, and 11 bases stayed unmatched. CDR3 sequence: CASSLGVGVTGYQPQHF. CDR3 DNA sequence: TGTGCCAGCAGCTTAGGAGTAGGTGTGACAGGGTATCAGCCCCAGCATTTT.

V is TRBV20-1 and J is TRBJ2-5; no clear D gene. Trimming took 3 bases from V and 2 from J, leaving 13 bases between them. The CDR3 length is 14 residues. In germline, CDR1 is DFQATT, CDR2 SNEGSKA (reference sequence). In nucleotides, the CDR3 is TGCAGTGCTAGTATACCCGGCAGGCAAGAGACCCAGTACTTC. Encoded protein: CSASIPGRQETQYF.